This entry lists 24 T cell receptor beta chains sequenced from one sample in a study of OX40 agonist ivuxolimab in advanced cancers. TCRdb keeps only in-frame clones here, not all; method: immunoSEQ multiplex PCR. The repertoire consists of approximately 40,000 clones, with 83% occurring once and the leading ten covering around 20%. Sequenced material: CD4+ or CD8+ T cells sorted from blood, taken in a trial of the OX40 agonist ivuxolimab. These TCRs come from an adult with an advanced solid tumor such as melanoma, head and neck, liver or kidney cancer.

This clone came up once. In DNA, the CDR3 is TGTGCCAGCAGCTCCGTTCAGGGGGGGCTAGCGGGAACCGGGGAGCTGTTTTTT. Its protein is CASSSVQGGLAGTGELFF. The chain combines TRBV7-3 with TRBJ2-2; 9 nucleotides agree with TRBD2. CDR1 SGHTA and CDR2 FQGTGA come from the germline V gene. This CDR3 has 18 residues. The junction had 14 bases not matched to a gene; V was cut back by 4 bases and J by 5 bases.

V usage is TRBV30 and J usage is TRBJ2-3, with D hard to call. Per the germline V gene, CDR1 is GTSNPN and CDR2 is SVGIG (reference sequence). This CDR3 region has 12 residues. The V and J ends lost 8 bases and 6 bases respectively, with 15 bases between them. The CDR3: CAHQYGPDTQYF. The DNA for the CDR3 is TGTGCCCATCAATATGGGCCGGATACGCAGTATTTT.

V usage is TRBV27 and J usage is TRBJ2-5; 13 bases line up with TRBD2. Trimming removed 6 bases from V and 7 bases from J; junction bases left unmatched: 14. The CDR3 runs 17 residues. Germline CDR1 reads MNHEY; CDR2 reads SMNVEV (reference sequence). CDR3 DNA: TGTGCCAGCAGCCAGGGACTAGCGGGGTCCCCGATGAGGACCCAGTACTTC. Its protein is CASSQGLAGSPMRTQYF.

The CDR3 is CASSSGGVPPYEQYF. For the CDR3, the DNA is TGTGCCAGCAGCTCCGGGGGGGTGCCTCCCTACGAGCAGTACTTC. The J gene is TRBJ2-7, the V gene TRBV5-6, with 8 bases that match TRBD2. CDR1 and CDR2 from the germline V gene are SGHDT and YYEEEE. This CDR3 comprises 15 residues. After removal of 3 bases from V and 2 bases from J, the junction contained 7 bases not matched to a gene.

This clone was seen only a few times. This chain connects TRBV6-4 to TRBJ2-3, with 7 bases fitting TRBD2. The CDR3 is 14 amino acids. V was pared by 3 bases and J by 0 bases, with 0 bases of the junction left unmatched. Germline CDR1 reads MRHNA; CDR2 reads SNTAGT. The CDR3 protein is CASSERGSTDTQYF. The CDR3 bases are TGTGCCAGCAGTGAGCGGGGGAGCACAGATACGCAGTATTTT.

The chain links TRBV11-2 to TRBJ2-2; 9 bases are a match to TRBD1. V trimming: 3 bases; J trimming: 4 bases; junction bases outside the gene matches: 3. The CDR3 is 15 amino acids. CDR1 SGHAT and CDR2 FQNNGV come from the germline V gene. CDR3 DNA: TGTGCCAGCAGCTTTTTGACAGGGGGCACCGGGGAGCTGTTTTTT. It encodes CASSFLTGGTGELFF.

This chain links TRBV9 with TRBJ2-3; a weak D match, TRBD1 (6 bases). Germline V gene sequence: CDR1 SGDLS, CDR2 YYNGEE. The ends were cut back, 4 bases at V and 6 bases at J, with 21 bases in the middle. The length of the CDR3 is 16 residues. The CDR3 sequence is CASSILGRDIVDTQYF. As DNA, the CDR3 is TGTGCCAGCAGCATATTAGGCAGGGACATAGTGGATACGCAGTATTTT.

The chain is built from TRBV7-2 and TRBJ2-7; TRBD1 matches at 7 bases. The CDR3 has 14 residues. From germline, CDR1 is SGHTA and CDR2 FQGNSA. With V trimmed by 5 bases and J by 2 bases, 6 bases remained unmatched. CDR3 in amino acids: CASSDRVRTYEQYF. The CDR3 DNA sequence: TGTGCCAGCAGCGACAGGGTGAGGACCTACGAGCAGTACTTC.

The chain has TRBV2 and TRBJ1-3; 7 bases fit TRBD1. V shed 6 bases, J shed 4 bases, and the junction held 9 bases outside the gene matches. This CDR3 spans 15 amino acids. Germline V gene sequence: CDR1 SNHLY, CDR2 FYNNEI. CDR3 sequence reads: CASSDPGDRGNTIYF. Written as DNA, the CDR3 is TGTGCCAGCAGCGACCCCGGGGACAGAGGAAACACCATATATTTT.

J is TRBJ2-7 and V is TRBV7-3; TRBD2 matches 7 bases. J lost 6 bases, V lost 2 bases, and 13 bases had no gene match. This CDR3 contains 16 residues. CDR1 SGHTA and CDR2 FQGTGA come from the germline V gene. The CDR3, as DNA: TGTGCCAGCAGCTTAGGGCGGACTAGTCGGGTGGGCGAGCAGTACTTC. It encodes CASSLGRTSRVGEQYF. The variable domain in full, with the rest retrieved from reference TRBV7-3 and TRBJ2-7, is GAGVSQTPSNKVTEKGKYVELRCDPISGHTALYWYRQSLGQGPEFLIYFQGTGAADDSGLPNDRFFAVRPEGSVSTLKIQRTERGDSAVYLCASSLGRTSRVGEQYFGPGTRLTVT.

This rearrangement joins TRBV7-8 to TRBJ2-7; D not certain. V was clipped by 5 bases and J by 0 bases, with 5 bases between them. CDR1 is SGHVS, CDR2 FQNEAQ, per germline. The CDR3 consists of 12 residues. The CDR3 here is CASSPISYEQYF. Written as DNA, the CDR3 is TGTGCCAGCAGCCCTATCTCCTACGAGCAGTACTTC.

The chain couples TRBV7-9 to TRBJ1-6; TRBD1 might be the D (5 bases). The CDR3 is made up of 15 amino acids. V was pared by 5 bases and J by 9 bases, with 17 bases between. Germline V gene lookup returns CDR1 SEHNR and CDR2 FQNEAQ (reference sequence). The CDR3 loop reads CASSPVGRLSSPLHF. CDR3 in DNA: TGTGCCAGCAGCCCGGTGGGGCGGCTGAGTTCACCCCTCCACTTT. The whole variable domain, remainder taken from reference TRBV7-9 and TRBJ1-6, is DTGVSQNPRHKITKRGQNVTFRCDPISEHNRLYWYRQTLGQGPEFLTYFQNEAQLEKSRLLSDRFSAERPKGSFSTLEIQRTEQGDSAMYLCASSPVGRLSSPLHFGNGTRLTVT.

Comments on this clone: The junction departs from germline at one end; a sequencing error may be responsible. CDR3 residues: CAGSPETWNTEAFF. The CDR3 coding sequence is TGTGCCGGCAGCCCCGAGACCTGGAACACTGAAGCTTTCTTT. J is TRBJ1-1 and V is TRBV9; D is unresolved. CDR1 SGDLS and CDR2 YYNGEE come from the germline V gene. CDR3 size: 14 residues.

The chain has TRBV28 and TRBJ1-4; 10 nucleotides match TRBD1. Germline V gene data show CDR1 as MDHEN and CDR2 as SYDVKM. The junction had 17 bases not matched to a gene; V was cut back by 6 bases and J by 4 bases. The CDR3 consists of 19 residues. The CDR3: CASSILSIRDRGVNEKLFF. CDR3 coding DNA: TGTGCCAGCAGCATACTCAGTATCCGGGACAGGGGAGTTAATGAAAAACTGTTTTTT.

The chain carries TRBV5-1 and TRBJ2-2; TRBD2 aligns across 7 bases. Trimming took 4 bases from V and 2 from J; bases not matched to a gene: 2. This CDR3 region has 14 residues. From germline, CDR1 is SGHRS and CDR2 YFSETQ. As DNA, the CDR3 is TGCGCCAGCAGCCCGGGGGGAAACACCGGGGAGCTGTTTTTT. This encodes CASSPGGNTGELFF.

This chain uses TRBV27 with TRBJ2-7; the D call may be TRBD1 or TRBD2 (6 bases each). Germline V gene sequence: CDR1 MNHEY, CDR2 SMNVEV (reference sequence). This CDR3 is 16 amino acids long. Trimming took off 0 bases at V and 0 bases at J, with 12 bases between the two ends. CDR3 sequence: CASSLSPGGGSYEQYF. The CDR3 DNA is TGTGCCAGCAGTTTATCGCCCGGGGGCGGCTCCTACGAGCAGTACTTC.

V usage is TRBV7-9 and J usage is TRBJ2-3; 10 positions match TRBD1. This CDR3 has 14 residues. Germline CDR1 reads SEHNR; CDR2 reads FQNEAQ (reference sequence). V lost 3 bases and J lost 5; bases outside the gene matches: 2. In nucleotides, the CDR3 is TGTGCCAGCAGCTTCGGACAGGGGGAAGATACGCAGTATTTT. Its translation is CASSFGQGEDTQYF. The variable domain in full, with the rest retrieved from reference TRBV7-9 and TRBJ2-3, is DTGVSQNPRHKITKRGQNVTFRCDPISEHNRLYWYRQTLGQGPEFLTYFQNEAQLEKSRLLSDRFSAERPKGSFSTLEIQRTEQGDSAMYLCASSFGQGEDTQYFGPGTRLTVL.

The chain joins TRBV6-4 to TRBJ1-5; D unresolved. The germline CDR1 and CDR2 sequences are MRHNA and SNTAGT. Trimming shortened V by 7 bases and J by 4 bases, and 11 bases separated the two germline ends. The CDR3 consists of 13 residues. The CDR3 region is CASNIQENQPQHF. DNA for the CDR3: TGTGCCAGCAATATCCAGGAAAATCAGCCCCAGCATTTT.

The chain has TRBV19 and TRBJ2-1, with 9 positions matching TRBD1. This CDR3 has 17 residues. CDR1 and CDR2 (germline): LNHDA, SQIVND (reference sequence). Unmatched junction bases numbered 12, after V lost 3 bases and J lost 6 bases. DNA of the CDR3: TGTGCCAGTAGTATTACGATAGGGGACAGGGTACTCAATGAGCAGTTCTTC. Translation gives CASSITIGDRVLNEQFF.

The chain links TRBV19 to TRBJ1-1; D possibly corresponds to TRBD1 (5 bases). Trimming stripped 4 bases from V and 0 bases from J, with 6 bases between. This CDR3 region has 13 residues. Germline V gives CDR1 LNHDA, CDR2 SQIVND (reference sequence). The CDR3: CASSRGMNTEAFF. CDR3 in DNA: TGTGCCAGTAGTAGGGGCATGAACACTGAAGCTTTCTTT.

The V gene is TRBV11-1, the J gene TRBJ2-7; 7 bases match TRBD1. Trimming took 5 bases from V and 0 from J; bases not matched to a gene: 10. This CDR3 has 16 amino acids. Germline V gives CDR1 SGHAT, CDR2 FQDESV (reference sequence). DNA of the CDR3: TGTGCCAGCAGCACACCACCGGGACAGTCCTCCTACGAGCAGTACTTC. The encoded protein is CASSTPPGQSSYEQYF. The full variable domain, rest sourced from reference TRBV11-1 and TRBJ2-7, is EAEVAQSPRYKITEKSQAVAFWCDPISGHATLYWYRQILGQGPELLVQFQDESVVDDSQLPKDRFSAERLKGVDSTLKIQPAELGDSAMYLCASSTPPGQSSYEQYFGPGTRLTVT.

In DNA form, the CDR3 reads TGTGCCAGCAGCTTAACGGGGGGGAGCTCCTACAATGAGCAGTTCTTC. Residues: CASSLTGGSSYNEQFF. V usage is TRBV7-3 and J usage is TRBJ2-1; TRBD2 agrees at 7 bases. J gave up 0 bases and V 0 bases, and 2 bases lay outside the gene matches. This CDR3 is built from 16 residues. Germline lookup yields CDR1 SGHTA and CDR2 FQGTGA. Filled out from reference TRBV7-3 and TRBJ2-1, the complete variable domain reads GAGVSQTPSNKVTEKGKYVELRCDPISGHTALYWYRQSLGQGPEFLIYFQGTGAADDSGLPNDRFFAVRPEGSVSTLKIQRTERGDSAVYLCASSLTGGSSYNEQFFGPGTRLTVL.

This chain joins TRBV7-9 and TRBJ2-3; the match to TRBD2 covers 13 bases. This CDR3 contains 18 residues. CDR1 and CDR2 (germline): SEHNR, FQNEAQ (reference sequence). Losses at the gene ends were 4 bases for V and 6 bases for J; bases not matched to a gene: 13. CDR3 nucleotides: TGTGCCAGCAGCTCTCATTTGTACGGACTAGCGGGGGTTGATACGCAGTATTTT. It translates to CASSSHLYGLAGVDTQYF.

The chain employs TRBV7-8 and TRBJ2-7; TRBD1 might be the D (6 bases). Germline loops: CDR1 SGHVS, CDR2 FQNEAQ. The V gene lost 5 bases and the J gene lost 2 bases, with 10 bases spanning the gap. The length of the CDR3 is 13 residues. The CDR3 here is CASSLRTAYEQYF. Here the CDR3 DNA reads TGTGCCAGCAGCCTTAGGACAGCCTACGAGCAGTACTTC.